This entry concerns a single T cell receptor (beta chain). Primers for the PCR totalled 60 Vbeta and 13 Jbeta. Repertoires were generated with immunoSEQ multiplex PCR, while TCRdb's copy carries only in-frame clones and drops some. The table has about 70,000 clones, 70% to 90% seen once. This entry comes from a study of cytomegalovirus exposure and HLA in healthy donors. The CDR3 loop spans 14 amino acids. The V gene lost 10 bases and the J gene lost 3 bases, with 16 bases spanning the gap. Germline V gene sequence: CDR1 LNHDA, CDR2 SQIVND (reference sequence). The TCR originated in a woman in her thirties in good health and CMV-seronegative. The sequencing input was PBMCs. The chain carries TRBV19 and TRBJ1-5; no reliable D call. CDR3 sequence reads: CATDVGRFNQPQHF. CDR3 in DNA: TGTGCCACCGACGTGGGGAGATTCAATCAGCCCCAGCATTTT.